This passage covers 3 T cell receptor beta chains from one sample sequenced in a study of blood T cell repertoires in COVID-19. TCRdb's table, derived via immunoSEQ multiplex PCR, lists solely in-frame clones and lacks some. Among about 170,000 clones, more than 85% were seen once, and the ten largest hold roughly 7%. Material: peripheral blood. All receptors derive from an elderly woman in a cohort sampled during active or convalescent COVID-19.

This clone was found once. The genes are TRBV18 and TRBJ1-5; D might be TRBD1 (5 bases). This CDR3 region has 15 residues. V shed 3 bases and J shed 5 bases, with 14 bases lying between them. Per the germline V gene, CDR1 is KGHSH and CDR2 is LQKENI. This CDR3 reads CASSPGRGNDQPQHF. The CDR3 DNA reads TGTGCCAGCTCACCGGGGAGGGGCAACGATCAGCCCCAGCATTTT.

The rearrangement joins TRBV7-8 to TRBJ1-3; 9 nucleotides align to TRBD1. Germline CDR1 and CDR2: SGHVS and FQNEAQ. The trim removed 0 bases at V and 5 bases at J, leaving 8 bases unmatched. This CDR3 is built from 17 residues. CDR3 region: CASSLAPMGQGRNTIYF. The CDR3 DNA follows: TGTGCCAGCAGCTTAGCGCCTATGGGACAGGGAAGAAACACCATATATTTT.

The V gene is TRBV11-2, the J gene TRBJ2-1; 11 positions match TRBD2. CDR1 is SGHAT, CDR2 FQNNGV, per germline. This CDR3 spans 15 amino acids. Trimming at V came to 4 bases and at J to 10 bases, leaving 9 bases not matched to a gene. The CDR3, as DNA: TGTGCCAGCAGCTACTCTAGCGGGGGGCTGGGGGAGCAGTTCTTC. Protein: CASSYSSGGLGEQFF.